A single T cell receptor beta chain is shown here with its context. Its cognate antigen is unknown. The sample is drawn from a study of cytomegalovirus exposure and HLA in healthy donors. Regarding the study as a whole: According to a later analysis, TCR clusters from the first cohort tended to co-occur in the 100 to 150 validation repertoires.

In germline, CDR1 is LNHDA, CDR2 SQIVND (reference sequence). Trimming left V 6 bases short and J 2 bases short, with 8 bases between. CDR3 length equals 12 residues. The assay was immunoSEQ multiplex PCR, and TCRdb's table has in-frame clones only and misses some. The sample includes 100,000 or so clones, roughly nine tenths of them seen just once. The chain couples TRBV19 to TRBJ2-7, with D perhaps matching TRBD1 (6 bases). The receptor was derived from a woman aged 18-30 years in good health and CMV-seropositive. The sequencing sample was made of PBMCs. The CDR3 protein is CASRGATYEQYF. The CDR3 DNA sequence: TGTGCCAGTAGGGGGGCGACCTACGAGCAGTACTTC.